A single sample is the source of the 12 T cell receptor beta chains below, sequenced in a study of CD8+CD57+ T cells in acquired aplastic anemia. TCR beta VDJ and CDR3 profiles were obtained from a genomic DNA template. Each CDR3 protein gets one entry after TCRdb re-called the reads with MiXCR. The sample has approximately 170,000 distinct CDR3 sequences, about 53% seen once. What was sequenced was sorted CD4+, CD8+, or CD8+CD57+ T cells (not recorded which) from PBMCs. The receptors were gathered from a human donor in good health, serving as a control.

This chain links TRBV4-3 with TRBJ2-5; D gene unclear. The V end was cut by 1 base, the J end by 5 bases, with 8 bases between. CDR1 LGHNA and CDR2 YSLEER come from the germline V gene. This CDR3 has 13 residues. The CDR3, as DNA: TGCGCCAGCAGCCAAGTGATATGGGAGACCCAGTACTTC. The encoded protein is CASSQVIWETQYF.

The table lists this clonotype with many counts. The V and J genes are TRBV30 and TRBJ2-7, with D possibly matching TRBD2 (5 bases). Trimming cost V 5 bases and J 0 bases, with 17 bases left between them. Germline lookup yields CDR1 GTSNPN and CDR2 SVGIG (reference sequence). The CDR3 runs to 15 residues. CDR3 amino acids: CAWDMYRGFSYEQYF. CDR3 bases: TGTGCCTGGGATATGTATCGGGGATTCTCCTACGAGCAGTACTTC.

V usage is TRBV7-4 and J usage is TRBJ1-2; D unresolved. Germline V gene sequence: CDR1 SGHVT, CDR2 SQSDAQ. The CDR3 sequence is 13 residues long. V shed 7 bases and J shed 6 bases, with 15 bases lying between them. The CDR3 DNA is TGTGCCAGCAATGAGTGGGGAAACGATGGCTACACCTTC. It specifies CASNEWGNDGYTF. Full variable domain (rest looked up from reference TRBV7-4 and TRBJ1-2): GAGVSQSPRYKVAKRGRDVALRCDSISGHVTLYWYRQTLGQGSEVLTYSQSDAQRDKSGRPSGRFSAERPERSVSTLKIQRTEQGDSAVYLCASNEWGNDGYTFGSGTRLTVV.

This clonotype occurred many times. This chain joins TRBV3-1 and TRBJ2-5; D gene ambiguous. The CDR3 loop spans 14 amino acids. With 1 base removed from V and 2 bases from J, the gap between germline ends came to 8 bases. Germline V gene lookup returns CDR1 LGHDT and CDR2 YNNKEL (reference sequence). Written as DNA, the CDR3 is TGTGCCAGCAGCCAAGGACACGTACAAGAGACCCAGTACTTC. Its protein product is CASSQGHVQETQYF.

The chain joins TRBV28 to TRBJ2-5, with D possibly TRBD2 on 7 matching bases. The germline gives CDR1 MDHEN, CDR2 SYDVKM. The CDR3 is made up of 16 amino acids. V was pared by 5 bases and J by 1 base, with 17 bases between. The CDR3 DNA reads as TGTGCCAGCAGTAAACCCAGGGGAGGGGGCCAAGAGACCCAGTACTTC. The encoded protein is CASSKPRGGGQETQYF.

The chain uses TRBV6-1 and TRBJ1-1, with 9 bases that match TRBD1. With 6 bases clipped from V and 5 bases from J, the junction kept 4 bases outside the gene matches. Germline V gene lookup returns CDR1 MNHNS and CDR2 SASEGT. This CDR3 is built from 13 residues. The CDR3 loop is CASRDRGGTEAFF. CDR3 nucleotides: TGTGCCAGCAGGGACAGGGGTGGAACTGAAGCTTTCTTT.

The genes are TRBV5-6 and TRBJ1-6; D is ambiguous. The CDR3 has 13 amino acids. V was cut by 3 bases and J by 7 bases, with 8 bases left in between. Germline CDR1 and CDR2: SGHDT and YYEEEE. Here the CDR3 reads CASSSNWNSPLHF. As DNA, the CDR3 is TGTGCCAGCAGCTCGAATTGGAATTCACCCCTCCACTTT.

The sample holds many counts of this clonotype. The rearrangement joins TRBV7-8 to TRBJ2-1, with D perhaps matching TRBD2 (5 bases). The germline CDR1 and CDR2 sequences are SGHVS and FQNEAQ. With 7 bases removed from V and 5 bases from J, the gap between germline ends came to 15 bases. The CDR3 extends over 14 amino acids. The CDR3 DNA reads as TGTGCCAGCACCTTCAACGCGGGCCACAATGAGCAGTTCTTC. This translates into CASTFNAGHNEQFF.

This clonotype was seen once. The chain recombines TRBV19 with TRBJ1-2; no clear D gene. The CDR3 totals 14 residues. V was pared by 3 bases and J by 3 bases, with 11 bases between. CDR1 LNHDA and CDR2 SQIVND come from the germline V gene (reference sequence). The chain's CDR3 is CASSIGQIYYGYTF. CDR3 sequence (DNA): TGTGCCAGTAGTATTGGGCAGATCTACTATGGCTACACCTTC.

The chain recombines TRBV7-8 with TRBJ1-2; 7 nucleotides line up with TRBD1. The J segment lost 8 bases and the V segment lost 1 base, leaving 7 bases of the junction unmatched. The length of the CDR3 is 14 residues. Looked up from germline, CDR1 is SGHVS and CDR2 is FQNEAQ. Here the CDR3 reads CASSLGRGLEGYTF. DNA for the CDR3: TGTGCCAGCAGCTTAGGCAGGGGGTTGGAGGGCTACACCTTC.

This chain links TRBV10-3 with TRBJ1-2; 12 bases agree with TRBD1. The CDR3 is 15 residues long. Germline loops: CDR1 ENHRY, CDR2 SYGVKD. Trimming took 10 bases from V and 6 from J; bases not matched to a gene: 12. The CDR3 DNA reads as TGTGCCACCAACCAGCCGGGACAGGGGGCGCATGGCTACACCTTC. Residues: CATNQPGQGAHGYTF.

This clonotype was recorded a few times. J is TRBJ1-4 and V is TRBV28; D may be TRBD1 (5 bases). This CDR3 comprises 13 residues. Germline V gene sequence: CDR1 MDHEN, CDR2 SYDVKM. Trimming cost V 7 bases and J 6 bases, with 12 bases left between them. CDR3 residues: CASTGRDDEKLFF. For the CDR3, the DNA is TGTGCCAGCACCGGCCGGGACGATGAAAAACTGTTTTTT. Full variable domain (missing parts from reference TRBV28 and TRBJ1-4): DVKVTQSSRYLVKRTGEKVFLECVQDMDHENMFWYRQDPGLGLRLIYFSYDVKMKEKGDIPEGYSVSREKKERFSLILESASTNQTSMYLCASTGRDDEKLFFGSGTQLSVL.